The 14 T cell receptor beta chains below all came from one sample that was sequenced in a study of vaccination and CD4 T cells after COVID-19 (dated by TCRdb to 2022 to 2024). These receptors' antigens are unknown. The method behind the library was PCR. Reads for this sample came from an Illumina iSeq 100. DNA from cultured CD4+ T cells was subjected to TCR sequencing with the Oncomine TCR Beta short-read assay at the Johns Hopkins FTIC core. The public reads were reanalyzed by TCRdb: fastp trimming at Q25, MiXCR alignment, in-frame beta chains only. Every distinct CDR3 protein forms one entry, paired with its most common genes and DNA. A total of 20,000 to 30,000 distinct CDR3 sequences appear in this sample, more than 30% of them only once. The leading ten clones occupy under 3.5% of the sample. The meaning of the sample's time point label: late sampling 161 to 241 days after vaccination in a few convalescent patients. The treatment or condition label, as the study defines it: roughly nine-day PBMC culture with coronavirus spike peptide pools or control peptides (ViraFEST assay).

The sequencing used CD4+ T cells from blood, cultured in vitro, collected about 7 months after SARS-CoV-2 vaccination. These receptor sequences come from a human donor who had recovered from COVID-19.

The V and J genes are TRBV27 and TRBJ1-1; no reliable D call. The CDR3 runs 13 residues. With 8 bases removed from V and 1 base from J, the gap between germline ends came to 11 bases. Germline loops: CDR1 MNHEY, CDR2 SMNVEV (reference sequence). Written as DNA, the CDR3 is TGTGCCAGCCGACTAGCCGGGAACACTGAAGCTTTCTTT. It translates to CASRLAGNTEAFF.

The rearrangement uses TRBV24-1 and TRBJ2-1; a weak D match, TRBD1 (5 bases). CDR1 and CDR2 from the germline V gene are KGHDR and SFDVKD. CDR3 length equals 16 residues. The V end lost 2 bases, the J end lost 4 bases, and 14 bases lay between the germline ends. CDR3 region: CATSDSPGNRYNEQFF. Written as DNA, the CDR3 is TGTGCCACCAGTGATTCACCAGGGAATCGATACAATGAGCAGTTCTTC.

The table lists this clonotype with many counts. This chain uses TRBV7-2 with TRBJ2-7; D possibly corresponds to TRBD1 (6 bases). The CDR3 extends over 14 amino acids. Trimming stripped 8 bases from V and 3 bases from J, with 17 bases between. The germline gives CDR1 SGHTA, CDR2 FQGNSA. The CDR3 protein is CASGRDNGDYEQYF. The CDR3 DNA sequence: TGTGCCAGCGGCCGGGACAACGGGGACTACGAGCAGTACTTC.

This clonotype was recorded a few times. The rearrangement links TRBV20-1 to TRBJ2-1; 8 nucleotides agree with TRBD1. Germline lookup yields CDR1 DFQATT and CDR2 SNEGSKA (reference sequence). This CDR3 comprises 12 residues. J was trimmed by 8 bases and V by 7 bases; bases with no gene match: 7. The CDR3, as DNA: TGCAGTGGCACTACAGGGGGGTATGAGCAGTTCTTC. Translation: CSGTTGGYEQFF.

The rearrangement links TRBV28 to TRBJ2-2; 13 bases map to TRBD2. This CDR3 contains 18 residues. J was trimmed by 6 bases and V by 6 bases; bases with no gene match: 13. CDR1 is MDHEN, CDR2 SYDVKM, per germline. The CDR3 coding sequence is TGTGCCAGCAGCTCTGTCAGGACTAGCGGGAGTTGGGCCGGGGAGCTGTTTTTT. This codes for CASSSVRTSGSWAGELFF.

This clonotype has just a few counts. The chain uses TRBV7-2 and TRBJ2-3; TRBD2 aligns across 7 bases. V lost 4 bases to trimming and J lost 4 bases; unmatched junction nucleotides: 11. This CDR3 spans 16 amino acids. Germline assignment: CDR1 SGHTA and CDR2 FQGNSA. The CDR3 coding sequence is TGTGCCAGCAGCTCCGGGACTATGATTTCTGCAGATACGCAGTATTTT. It codes for CASSSGTMISADTQYF.

This chain joins TRBV10-3 and TRBJ1-6; D is unresolved. Trimming cost V 6 bases and J 7 bases, with 13 bases left between them. Germline V gene lookup returns CDR1 ENHRY and CDR2 SYGVKD. CDR3 length equals 14 residues. Here the CDR3 DNA reads TGTGCCATCAGCCCGACAACGGGGAATTCACCCCTCCACTTT. Protein: CAISPTTGNSPLHF.

This clonotype was counted a few times. V usage is TRBV7-9 and J usage is TRBJ2-7; 9 positions agree with TRBD1. The V gene end was trimmed by 5 bases and the J gene end by 2 bases; junction bases not matched to a gene: 7. The CDR3 has 15 residues. CDR1 SEHNR and CDR2 FQNEAQ come from the germline V gene (reference sequence). This chain's CDR3 is CASSGRTGATYEQYF. Written as DNA, the CDR3 is TGTGCCAGCAGCGGACGGACAGGGGCGACCTACGAGCAGTACTTC.

J is TRBJ2-3 and V is TRBV7-2; D tentatively fits TRBD1 or TRBD2 (5 bases each). The CDR3 has 14 residues. V was pared by 1 base and J by 6 bases, with 11 bases between. Germline V gene sequence: CDR1 SGHTA, CDR2 FQGNSA. The CDR3 nucleotides read TGTGCCAGCAGCTTAGATACGGGGCTGGATACGCAGTATTTT. Translation gives CASSLDTGLDTQYF.

This clonotype appeared a few times. This chain connects TRBV6-1 to TRBJ2-3, with D possibly being TRBD2 (5 bases). This CDR3 spans 14 amino acids. Germline V gene lookup returns CDR1 MNHNS and CDR2 SASEGT. The germline V and J ends were trimmed by 6 bases and 0 bases, with 10 bases remaining between them. The CDR3 coding sequence is TGTGCCAGCAGACCCGGACTCAGCACAGATACGCAGTATTTT. Encoded protein: CASRPGLSTDTQYF.

The V and J genes are TRBV7-6 and TRBJ2-7; 12 positions match TRBD1. The CDR3 is 17 residues long. V trimming: 10 bases; J trimming: 7 bases; junction bases outside the gene matches: 20. Germline CDR1 is SGHVS and CDR2 is FNYEAQ. In DNA, the CDR3 is TGTGCCATGATACCGGGACAGGGGGCTTATTCACAGGATGAGCAGTACTTC. Translation: CAMIPGQGAYSQDEQYF.

The chain couples TRBV4-1 to TRBJ2-7, with D unclear. The CDR3 covers 15 residues. The germline V and J ends were trimmed by 1 base and 2 bases, with 12 bases remaining between them. In germline, CDR1 is MGHRA, CDR2 YSYEKL. The CDR3 bases are TGCGCCAGCAGCCAAGCTTATGGGAAACCCTACGAGCAGTACTTC. This translates into CASSQAYGKPYEQYF.

The V and J genes are TRBV7-6 and TRBJ2-3; D is unclear. The V gene's germline CDR1 is SGHVS and CDR2 FNYEAQ. CDR3 length: 16 residues. V shed 2 bases and J shed 2 bases, with 14 bases lying between them. This CDR3 is CASSLRSAANTDTQYF. The DNA for the CDR3 is TGTGCCAGCAGCTTACGCTCTGCAGCTAACACAGATACGCAGTATTTT.

The chain carries TRBV5-4 and TRBJ1-6; 7 bases match TRBD1. V lost 4 bases and J lost 6; bases outside the gene matches: 7. This CDR3 spans 15 amino acids. From germline, CDR1 is SGHNT and CDR2 YYREEE (reference sequence). In DNA, the CDR3 is TGTGCCAGCAGCCTGGCCCGACAGGGTAATTCACCCCTCCACTTT. It codes for CASSLARQGNSPLHF.